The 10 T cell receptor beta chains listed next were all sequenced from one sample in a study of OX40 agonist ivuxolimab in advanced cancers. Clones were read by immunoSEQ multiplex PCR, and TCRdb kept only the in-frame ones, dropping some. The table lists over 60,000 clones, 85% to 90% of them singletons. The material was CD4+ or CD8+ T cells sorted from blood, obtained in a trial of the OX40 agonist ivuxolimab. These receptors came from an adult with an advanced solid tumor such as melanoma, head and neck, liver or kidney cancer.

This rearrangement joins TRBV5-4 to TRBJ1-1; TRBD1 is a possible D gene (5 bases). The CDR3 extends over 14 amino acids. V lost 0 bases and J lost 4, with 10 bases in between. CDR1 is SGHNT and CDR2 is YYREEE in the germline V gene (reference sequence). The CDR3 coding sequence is TGTGCCAGCAGCTTGGCGGGGAGGGGCACTGAAGCTTTCTTT. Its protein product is CASSLAGRGTEAFF.

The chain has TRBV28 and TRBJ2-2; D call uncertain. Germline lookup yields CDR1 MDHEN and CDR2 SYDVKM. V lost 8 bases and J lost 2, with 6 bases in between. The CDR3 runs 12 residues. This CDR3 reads CASETNTGELFF. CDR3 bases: TGTGCCAGCGAGACAAACACCGGGGAGCTGTTTTTT.

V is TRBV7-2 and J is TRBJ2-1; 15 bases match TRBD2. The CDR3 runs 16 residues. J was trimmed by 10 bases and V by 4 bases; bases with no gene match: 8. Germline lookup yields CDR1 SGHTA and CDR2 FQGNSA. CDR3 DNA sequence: TGTGCCAGCAGCTCCTCCGGGACTAGCGGGGGGTGGGAGCAGTTCTTC. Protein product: CASSSSGTSGGWEQFF.

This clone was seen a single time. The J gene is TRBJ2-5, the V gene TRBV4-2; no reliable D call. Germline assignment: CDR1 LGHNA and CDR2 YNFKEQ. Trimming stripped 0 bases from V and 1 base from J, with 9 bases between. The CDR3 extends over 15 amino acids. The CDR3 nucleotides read TGTGCCAGCAGCCAAGATAAGGGTCCCCAAGAGACCCAGTACTTC. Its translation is CASSQDKGPQETQYF.

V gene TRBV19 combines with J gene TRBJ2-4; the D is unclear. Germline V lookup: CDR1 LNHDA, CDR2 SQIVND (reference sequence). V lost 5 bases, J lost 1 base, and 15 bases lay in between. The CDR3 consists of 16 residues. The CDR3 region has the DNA TGTGCCAGTAGTCCCTTCGACCCGGGCGCCAAAAACATTCAGTACTTC. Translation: CASSPFDPGAKNIQYF. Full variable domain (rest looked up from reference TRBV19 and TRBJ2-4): DGGITQSPKYLFRKEGQNVTLSCEQNLNHDAMYWYRQDPGQGLRLIYYSQIVNDFQKGDIAEGYSVSREKKESFPLTVTSAQKNPTAFYLCASSPFDPGAKNIQYFGAGTRLSVL.

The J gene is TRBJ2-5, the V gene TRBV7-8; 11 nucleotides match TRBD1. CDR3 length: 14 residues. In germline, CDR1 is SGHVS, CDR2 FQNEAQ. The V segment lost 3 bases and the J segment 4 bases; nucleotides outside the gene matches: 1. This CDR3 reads CASSLGTGGETQYF. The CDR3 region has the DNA TGTGCCAGCAGCTTGGGGACAGGGGGAGAGACCCAGTACTTC.

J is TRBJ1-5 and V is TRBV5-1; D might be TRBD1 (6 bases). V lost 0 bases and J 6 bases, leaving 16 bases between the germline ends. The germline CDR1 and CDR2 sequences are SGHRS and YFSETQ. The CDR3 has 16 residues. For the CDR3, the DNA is TGCGCCAGCAGCTTGGCCCCGGCAGGGGAGGGTCAGCCCCAGCATTTT. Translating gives CASSLAPAGEGQPQHF.

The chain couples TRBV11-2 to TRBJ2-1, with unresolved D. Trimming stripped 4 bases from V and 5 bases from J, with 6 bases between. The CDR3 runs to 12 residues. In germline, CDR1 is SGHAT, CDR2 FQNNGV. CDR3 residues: CASSSRNNEQFF. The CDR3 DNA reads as TGTGCCAGCAGCTCCAGGAACAATGAGCAGTTCTTC.

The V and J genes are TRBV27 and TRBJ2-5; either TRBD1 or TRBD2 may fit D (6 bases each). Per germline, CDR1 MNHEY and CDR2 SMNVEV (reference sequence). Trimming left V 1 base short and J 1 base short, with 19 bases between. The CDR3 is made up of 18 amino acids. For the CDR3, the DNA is TGTGCCAGCAGTTTATGGGGGCCCGGGACTCGAGCCCAAGAGACCCAGTACTTC. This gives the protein CASSLWGPGTRAQETQYF.

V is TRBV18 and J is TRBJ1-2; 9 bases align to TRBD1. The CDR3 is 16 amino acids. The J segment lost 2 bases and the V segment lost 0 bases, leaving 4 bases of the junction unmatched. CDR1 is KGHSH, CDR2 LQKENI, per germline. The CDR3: CASSPPGTGLNYGYTF. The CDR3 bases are TGTGCCAGCTCACCACCGGGGACAGGGCTCAACTATGGCTACACCTTC.